This T cell receptor (beta chain) was sequenced during a study of T cell responses to AZD1222 COVID-19 vaccine. Germline CDR1 is SEHNR and CDR2 is FQNEAQ (reference sequence). CDR3 length: 14 amino acids. V lost 5 bases and J lost 8; bases outside the gene matches: 5. Sequencing used immunoSEQ multiplex PCR; TCRdb keeps in-frame clones, though not all of them. The repertoire consists of 100,000 to 150,000 clones, with roughly 90% occurring once and the leading ten covering approximately 1.6%. This clonotype originated in an adult in good health. The rearrangement uses TRBV7-9 and TRBJ1-4; 10 bases fit TRBD1. Sequenced material: peripheral blood, taken on day 0 of AZD1222 vaccination. The CDR3 sequence: CASSPTGGLEKLFF. The CDR3 bases are TGTGCCAGCAGCCCGACAGGGGGCTTGGAAAAACTGTTTTTT.